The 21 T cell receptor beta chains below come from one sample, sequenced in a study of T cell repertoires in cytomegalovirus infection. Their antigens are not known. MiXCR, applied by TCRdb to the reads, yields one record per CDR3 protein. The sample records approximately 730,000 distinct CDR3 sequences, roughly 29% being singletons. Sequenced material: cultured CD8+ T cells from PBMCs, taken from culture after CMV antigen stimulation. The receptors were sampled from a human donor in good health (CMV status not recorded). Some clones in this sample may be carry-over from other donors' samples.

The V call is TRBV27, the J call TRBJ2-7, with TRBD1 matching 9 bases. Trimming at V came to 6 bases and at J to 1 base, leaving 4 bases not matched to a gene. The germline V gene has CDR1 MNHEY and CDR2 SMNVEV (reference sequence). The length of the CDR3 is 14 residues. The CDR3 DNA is TGTGCCAGCAGCACGGGACAGGGATCCTACGAGCAGTACGTC. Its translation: CASSTGQGSYEQYV.

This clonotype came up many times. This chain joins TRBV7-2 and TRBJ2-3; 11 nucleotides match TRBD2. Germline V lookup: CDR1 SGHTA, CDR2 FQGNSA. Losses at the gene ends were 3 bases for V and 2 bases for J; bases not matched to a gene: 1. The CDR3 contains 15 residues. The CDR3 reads CASSLGLAVTDTQYF. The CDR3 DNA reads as TGTGCCAGCAGCTTGGGACTAGCGGTCACAGATACGCAGTATTTT.

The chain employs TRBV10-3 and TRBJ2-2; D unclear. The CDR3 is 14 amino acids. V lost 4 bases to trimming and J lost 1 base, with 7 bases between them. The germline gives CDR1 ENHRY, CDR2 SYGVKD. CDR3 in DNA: TGTGCCATCAGTGCCTGGGTGAACACCGGGGAGCTGTTTTTT. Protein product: CAISAWVNTGELFF.

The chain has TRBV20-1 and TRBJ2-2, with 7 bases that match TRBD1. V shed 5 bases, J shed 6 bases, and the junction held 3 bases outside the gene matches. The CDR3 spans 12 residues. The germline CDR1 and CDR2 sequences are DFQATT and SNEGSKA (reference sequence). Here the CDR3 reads CSAFDRAGELFF. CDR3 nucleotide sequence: TGCAGTGCTTTCGACAGGGCCGGGGAGCTGTTTTTT.

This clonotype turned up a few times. The chain's CDR3 is CASSIGSSSGNTIYF. The DNA of the CDR3 is TGTGCCAGTAGTATAGGCTCCAGCTCTGGAAACACCATATATTTT. J is TRBJ1-3 and V is TRBV19; D is unresolved. Germline V CDR1 and CDR2: LNHDA, SQIVND (reference sequence). The CDR3 totals 15 residues. V shed 1 base and J shed 0 bases, with 7 bases lying between them.

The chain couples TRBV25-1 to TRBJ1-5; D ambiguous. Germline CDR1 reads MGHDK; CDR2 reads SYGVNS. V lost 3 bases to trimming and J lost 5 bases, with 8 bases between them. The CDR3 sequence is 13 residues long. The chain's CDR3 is CASSEGHYQPQHF. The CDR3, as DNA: TGTGCCAGCAGTGAGGGCCACTATCAGCCCCAGCATTTT.

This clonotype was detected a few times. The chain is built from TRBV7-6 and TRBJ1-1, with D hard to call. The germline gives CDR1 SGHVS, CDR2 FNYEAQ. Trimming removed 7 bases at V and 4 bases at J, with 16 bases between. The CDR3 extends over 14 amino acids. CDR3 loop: CASKPGTVATEAFF. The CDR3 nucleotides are TGTGCCAGCAAGCCCGGAACTGTAGCCACTGAAGCTTTCTTT.

This CDR3 is CASSFGTGYAEAFF. For the CDR3, the DNA is TGTGCCAGCAGTTTCGGGACAGGGTACGCTGAAGCTTTCTTT. The chain carries TRBV6-5 and TRBJ1-1, with TRBD1 matching 9 bases. V was clipped by 4 bases and J by 6 bases; unmatched bases: 6. This CDR3 has 14 residues. The germline gives CDR1 MNHEY, CDR2 SVGAGI.

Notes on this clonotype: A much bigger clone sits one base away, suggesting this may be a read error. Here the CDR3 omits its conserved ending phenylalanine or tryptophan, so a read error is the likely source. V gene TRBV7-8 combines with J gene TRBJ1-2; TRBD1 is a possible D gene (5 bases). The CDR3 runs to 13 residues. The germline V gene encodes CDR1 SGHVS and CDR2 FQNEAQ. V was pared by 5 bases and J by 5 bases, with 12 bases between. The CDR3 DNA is TGTGCCAGCAGCCCACTGGGACTATATGGCTACACCCTC. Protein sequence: CASSPLGLYGYTL.

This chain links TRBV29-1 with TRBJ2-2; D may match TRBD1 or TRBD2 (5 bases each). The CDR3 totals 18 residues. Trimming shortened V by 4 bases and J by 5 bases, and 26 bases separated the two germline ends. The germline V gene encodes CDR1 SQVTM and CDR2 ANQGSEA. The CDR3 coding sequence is TGCAGCGTTGGGGAGAGGGTGGACACTCTGGTTCGGACCGGGGAGCTGTTTTTT. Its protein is CSVGERVDTLVRTGELFF.

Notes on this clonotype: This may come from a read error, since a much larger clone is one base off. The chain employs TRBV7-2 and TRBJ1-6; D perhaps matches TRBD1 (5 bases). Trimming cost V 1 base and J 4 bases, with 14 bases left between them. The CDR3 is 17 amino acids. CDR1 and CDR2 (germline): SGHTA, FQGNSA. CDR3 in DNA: TGTGCCAGCAGCTTAGAGCCGGGACGGCTATATAATTCACCCCTCCACTTT. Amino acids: CASSLEPGRLYNSPLHF. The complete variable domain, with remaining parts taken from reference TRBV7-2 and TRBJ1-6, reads GAGVSQSPSNKVTEKGKDVELRCDPISGHTALYWYRQSLGQGLEFLIYFQGNSAPDKSGLPSDRFSAERTGGSVSTLTIQRTQQEDSAVYLCASSLEPGRLYNSPLHFGNGTRLTVT.

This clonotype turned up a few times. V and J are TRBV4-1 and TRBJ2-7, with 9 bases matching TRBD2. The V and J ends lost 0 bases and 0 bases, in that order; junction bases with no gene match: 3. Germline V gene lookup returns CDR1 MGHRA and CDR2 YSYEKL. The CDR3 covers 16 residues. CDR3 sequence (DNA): TGCGCCAGCAGCCAAGAGGGTAGCGGGGGCTCCTACGAGCAGTACTTC. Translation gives CASSQEGSGGSYEQYF.

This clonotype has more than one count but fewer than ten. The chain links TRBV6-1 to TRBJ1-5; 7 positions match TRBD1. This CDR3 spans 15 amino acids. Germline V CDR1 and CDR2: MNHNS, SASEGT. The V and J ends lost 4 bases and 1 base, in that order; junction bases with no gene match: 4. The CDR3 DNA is TGTGCCAGCAGTGGACCGACAGGGAGCAATCAGCCCCAGCATTTT. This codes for CASSGPTGSNQPQHF.

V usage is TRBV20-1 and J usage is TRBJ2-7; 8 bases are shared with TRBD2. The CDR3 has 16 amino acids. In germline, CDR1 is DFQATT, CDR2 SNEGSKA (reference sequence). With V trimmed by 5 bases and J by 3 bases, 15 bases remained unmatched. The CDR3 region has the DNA TGCAGTGCTCGGAGGTACGGACTAGCTAAAAGCTACGAGCAGTACTTC. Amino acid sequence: CSARRYGLAKSYEQYF.

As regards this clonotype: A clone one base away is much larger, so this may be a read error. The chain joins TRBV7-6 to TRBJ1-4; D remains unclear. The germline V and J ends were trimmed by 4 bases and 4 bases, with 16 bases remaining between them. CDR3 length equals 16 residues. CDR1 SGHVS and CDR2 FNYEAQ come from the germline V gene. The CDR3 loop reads CASSSFEWEGNEKLFF. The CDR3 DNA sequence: TGTGCCAGCAGCTCGTTTGAATGGGAGGGTAATGAAAAACTGTTTTTT.

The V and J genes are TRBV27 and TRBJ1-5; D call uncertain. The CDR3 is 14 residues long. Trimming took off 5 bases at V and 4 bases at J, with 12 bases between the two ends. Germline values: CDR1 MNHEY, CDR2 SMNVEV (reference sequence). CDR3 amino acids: CASSKDDGNQPQHF. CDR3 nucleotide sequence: TGTGCCAGCAGTAAGGACGATGGGAATCAGCCCCAGCATTTT.

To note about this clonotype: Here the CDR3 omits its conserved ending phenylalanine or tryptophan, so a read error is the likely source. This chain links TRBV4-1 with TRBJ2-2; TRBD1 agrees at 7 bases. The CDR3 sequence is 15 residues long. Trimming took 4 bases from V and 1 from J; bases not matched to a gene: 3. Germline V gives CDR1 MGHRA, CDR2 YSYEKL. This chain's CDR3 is CASSLRTGNTGELFL. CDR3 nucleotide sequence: TGCGCCAGCAGCCTCCGGACAGGGAACACCGGGGAGCTGTTTCTT.

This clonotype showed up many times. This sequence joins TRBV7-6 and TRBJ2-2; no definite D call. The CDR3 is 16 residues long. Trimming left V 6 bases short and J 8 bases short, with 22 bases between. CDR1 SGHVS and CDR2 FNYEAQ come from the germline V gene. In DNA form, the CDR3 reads TGTGCCAGCAGTCTTAGGAATGGCCAGGCCCCAGGGGAGCTGTTTTTT. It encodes CASSLRNGQAPGELFF.

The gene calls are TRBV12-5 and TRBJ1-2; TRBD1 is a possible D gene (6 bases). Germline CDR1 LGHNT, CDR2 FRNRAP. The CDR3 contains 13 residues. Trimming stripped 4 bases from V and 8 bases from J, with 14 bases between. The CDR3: CASGWRTAFGYTF. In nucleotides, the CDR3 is TGTGCTAGTGGTTGGAGGACAGCCTTCGGCTACACCTTC.

Here the CDR3 DNA reads TGTGCCAGCAGCTTTCTCGGGCCCGGGGAGACCCAGTACTTC. Its translation: CASSFLGPGETQYF. The chain has TRBV7-2 and TRBJ2-5; D unclear. V lost 3 bases and J lost 5, with 13 bases in between. This CDR3 is 14 amino acids long. Germline lookup yields CDR1 SGHTA and CDR2 FQGNSA.

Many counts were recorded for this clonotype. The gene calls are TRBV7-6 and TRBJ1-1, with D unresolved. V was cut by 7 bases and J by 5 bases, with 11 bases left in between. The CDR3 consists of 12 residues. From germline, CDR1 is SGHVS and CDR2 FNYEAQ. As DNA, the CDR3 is TGTGCCAGCAAGGGTCCACGTACTGAAGCTTTCTTT. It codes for CASKGPRTEAFF.